The clone carrying this T cell receptor beta chain has a count of ten or more. Its target is not known. Investigators excluded patients with uncontrolled infection, other autoimmune disease, pregnancy or lactation. Diagnostic decisions used clinical symptoms, serum thyroxine and TRAb, thyroid ultrasound and orbital computed tomography. The CDR3 covers 13 residues. V was clipped by 4 bases and J by 5 bases; unmatched bases: 2. Germline lookup yields CDR1 SQVTM and CDR2 ANQGSEA. This entry comes from a study of T cells in Graves' hyperthyroidism and ophthalmopathy. As for the study in general: Blood from the periphery was taken at initial diagnosis, before any treatment. Study-wide results and caveats: The model made its ophthalmopathy prediction, and onset followed a median approximately six months later.

Amplification of TCR beta CDR3 regions used RNA as the template. RT-PCR in the first round (using the HTBI primer set) targeted the TCR CDR3. TCRdb reanalysed the multiplex PCR reads using MiXCR and keeps one entry per CDR3 protein. The sample shows around 700,000 distinct CDR3 sequences, 30% to 40% of them seen only once. The J gene is TRBJ1-5, the V gene TRBV29-1, with 10 bases identical to TRBD1. The sequenced sample consisted of blood. The origin of this receptor is a woman aged 40 to 50 with Graves' hyperthyroidism. The CDR3 sequence is CSVAGTGDQPQHF. For the CDR3, the DNA is TGCAGCGTTGCCGGGACAGGGGATCAGCCCCAGCATTTT.